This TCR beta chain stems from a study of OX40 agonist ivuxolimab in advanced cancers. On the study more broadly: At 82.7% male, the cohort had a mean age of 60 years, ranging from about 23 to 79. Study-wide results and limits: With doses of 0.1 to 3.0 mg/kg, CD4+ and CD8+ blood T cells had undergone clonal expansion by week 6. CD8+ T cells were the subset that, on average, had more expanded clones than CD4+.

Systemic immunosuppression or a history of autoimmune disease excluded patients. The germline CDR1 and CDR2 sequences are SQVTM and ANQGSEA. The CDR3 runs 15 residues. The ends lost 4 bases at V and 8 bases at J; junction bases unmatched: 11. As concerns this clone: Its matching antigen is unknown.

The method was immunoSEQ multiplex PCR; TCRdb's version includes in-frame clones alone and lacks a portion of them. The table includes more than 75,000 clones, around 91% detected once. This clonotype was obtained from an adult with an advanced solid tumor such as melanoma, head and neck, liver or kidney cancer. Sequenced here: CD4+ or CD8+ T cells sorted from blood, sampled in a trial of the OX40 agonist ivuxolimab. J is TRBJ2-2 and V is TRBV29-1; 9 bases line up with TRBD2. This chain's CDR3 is CSVVVGASGTGELFF. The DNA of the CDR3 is TGCAGCGTTGTGGTCGGAGCTAGCGGGACGGGGGAGCTGTTTTTT.